The 24 T cell receptor beta chains listed next were all sequenced from one sample in a study of STAT5B mutations in CD4+ large granular lymphocyte leukemia (dated by TCRdb to 2022 to 2024). Receptor amplification or capture employed the immunoSEQ multiplex PCR assay. Imported from immuneACCESS, the table was reduced by TCRdb to in-frame sequences with V and J called. These copies leave out some clones; in studies compared against another copy, an unresolved V gene accounts for under half, and the cause of the remainder is not known. This sample is represented by 20,000 or so clones; approximately 84% of them were singletons. The leading ten clones occupy 13% of the sample. The sequencing input was CD4+ T cells from blood buffy coats. The source is a human donor in good health.

The chain recombines TRBV13 with TRBJ2-2; D is perhaps TRBD1 or TRBD2 (7 bases each). The CDR3 contains 19 residues. Germline CDR1 and CDR2: PRHDT and FYEKMQ (reference sequence). The V end was cut by 4 bases, the J end by 2 bases, with 23 bases between. The CDR3 bases are TGTGCCAGCAGCTATTGGACAGGAGGCACGGGAGGCAACACCGGGGAGCTGTTTTTT. Its translation is CASSYWTGGTGGNTGELFF.

The rearrangement links TRBV7-6 to TRBJ1-2; no clear D gene. V lost 1 base to trimming and J lost 4 bases, with 13 bases between them. Germline V CDR1 and CDR2: SGHVS, FNYEAQ. The CDR3 spans 15 residues. CDR3 bases: TGTGCCAGCAGCTTAGGGAATTCGGGGTCCTATGGCTACACCTTC. Protein sequence: CASSLGNSGSYGYTF. Looking up the rest from reference TRBV7-6 and TRBJ1-2 gives the full variable domain: GAGVSQSPRYKVTKRGQDVALRCDPISGHVSLYWYRQALGQGPEFLTYFNYEAQQDKSGLPNDRFSAERPEGSISTLTIQRTEQRDSAMYRCASSLGNSGSYGYTFGSGTRLTVV.

This chain uses TRBV7-9 with TRBJ2-1, with D possibly being TRBD1 or TRBD2 (5 bases each). V was clipped by 2 bases and J by 0 bases, with 11 bases between them. This CDR3 is built from 16 residues. In germline, CDR1 is SEHNR, CDR2 FQNEAQ (reference sequence). The CDR3 region has the DNA TGTGCCAGCAGCTTAACCGGGGCGGCCTCCTACAATGAGCAGTTCTTC. It is translated as CASSLTGAASYNEQFF.

The chain links TRBV4-1 to TRBJ2-5, with 13 nucleotides matching TRBD2. This CDR3 spans 17 amino acids. Germline-derived CDR1 and CDR2 are MGHRA and YSYEKL. Trimming removed 0 bases from V and 3 bases from J; junction bases left unmatched: 4. The CDR3 nucleotides are TGCGCCAGCAGCCAAGAATCCGGACTAGCGGGAGAAGAGACCCAGTACTTC. Translated: CASSQESGLAGEETQYF.

The chain couples TRBV5-1 to TRBJ2-1; 12 nucleotides align to TRBD2. With V trimmed by 1 base and J by 0 bases, 5 bases remained unmatched. This CDR3 has 18 residues. Germline values: CDR1 SGHRS, CDR2 YFSETQ. CDR3 nucleotides: TGCGCCAGCAGCTTGAGACCTAGCGGGGGGGGCTCCTACAATGAGCAGTTCTTC. This translates into CASSLRPSGGGSYNEQFF.

The genes are TRBV6-1 and TRBJ2-7, with D perhaps TRBD1 (5 bases). The V and J ends lost 4 bases and 3 bases respectively, with 22 bases between them. Germline loops: CDR1 MNHNS, CDR2 SASEGT. The CDR3 contains 17 residues. The CDR3 DNA reads TGTGCCAGCAGTGGGAACCCGGCACGTGGGGCCTACTACGAGCAGTACTTC. It codes for CASSGNPARGAYYEQYF.

The chain is built from TRBV29-1 and TRBJ1-1; D not certain. CDR3 size: 14 residues. Trimming cost V 4 bases and J 1 base, with 13 bases left between them. Germline assignment: CDR1 SQVTM and CDR2 ANQGSEA. The CDR3 spells CSVGFGVTNTEAFF. Written as DNA, the CDR3 is TGCAGCGTTGGGTTCGGAGTAACGAACACTGAAGCTTTCTTT. Variable domain in full (rest from reference TRBV29-1 and TRBJ1-1): SAVISQKPSRDICQRGTSLTIQCQVDSQVTMMFWYRQQPGQSLTLIATANQGSEATYESGFVIDKFPISRPNLTFSTLTVSNMSPEDSSIYLCSVGFGVTNTEAFFGQGTRLTVV.

The table lists this clone with a few counts. This chain links TRBV5-5 with TRBJ1-5; 10 bases align to TRBD1. V was pared by 5 bases and J by 4 bases, with 3 bases of the junction left unmatched. CDR1 SGHKS and CDR2 YYEKEE come from the germline V gene (reference sequence). The CDR3 contains 14 residues. Here the CDR3 reads CASRGTGDNQPQHF. In nucleotides, the CDR3 is TGTGCCAGCAGAGGGACAGGGGATAATCAGCCCCAGCATTTT.

V gene TRBV4-1 combines with J gene TRBJ1-2; a possible D gene is TRBD1 (6 bases). Germline V CDR1 and CDR2: MGHRA, YSYEKL. The CDR3 length is 14 residues. V lost 0 bases to trimming and J lost 6 bases, with 11 bases between them. The DNA for the CDR3 is TGCGCCAGCAGCCAAGATAGGGGGAGAGATGGCTACACCTTC. Its protein is CASSQDRGRDGYTF.

This chain links TRBV30 with TRBJ2-2, with TRBD1 matching 8 bases. Germline values: CDR1 GTSNPN, CDR2 SVGIG (reference sequence). V lost 4 bases and J lost 4; bases outside the gene matches: 5. There are 14 residues in the CDR3. The CDR3 DNA reads as TGTGCCTGGACCCAGGGGGCTGGCACCGGGGAGCTGTTTTTT. Amino acids: CAWTQGAGTGELFF.

In nucleotides, the CDR3 is TGTGCCAGTAGTATAGCCCATGACCGCAATCAGCCCCAGCATTTT. Translated: CASSIAHDRNQPQHF. This chain joins TRBV19 and TRBJ1-5, with D unclear. This CDR3 comprises 15 residues. Germline values: CDR1 LNHDA, CDR2 SQIVND (reference sequence). V dropped 1 base and J dropped 2 bases, with 9 bases sitting between them.

V is TRBV6-4 and J is TRBJ1-1, with TRBD1 matching 9 bases. The ends lost 6 bases at V and 3 bases at J; junction bases unmatched: 5. Looked up from germline, CDR1 is MRHNA and CDR2 is SNTAGT. The CDR3 length is 14 residues. CDR3 protein: CASSLTGGDTEAFF. CDR3 DNA: TGTGCCAGCAGCCTGACAGGGGGAGACACTGAAGCTTTCTTT.

V usage is TRBV11-1 and J usage is TRBJ2-5; D is unclear. The length of the CDR3 is 14 residues. V lost 5 bases, J lost 4 bases, and 14 bases lay in between. CDR1 and CDR2 (germline): SGHAT, FQDESV (reference sequence). CDR3 loop: CASSPPPSSETQYF. The DNA of the CDR3 is TGTGCCAGCAGCCCGCCGCCCTCGTCAGAGACCCAGTACTTC.

The table lists this clone with a few counts. The chain is built from TRBV19 and TRBJ2-2; no firm D call. Germline CDR1 reads LNHDA; CDR2 reads SQIVND (reference sequence). The V and J ends lost 6 bases and 0 bases respectively, with 8 bases between them. CDR3 length equals 14 residues. CDR3 loop: CASRINTNTGELFF. The CDR3 coding sequence is TGTGCCAGTAGGATAAACACGAACACCGGGGAGCTGTTTTTT. Filled out from reference TRBV19 and TRBJ2-2, the complete variable domain reads DGGITQSPKYLFRKEGQNVTLSCEQNLNHDAMYWYRQDPGQGLRLIYYSQIVNDFQKGDIAEGYSVSREKKESFPLTVTSAQKNPTAFYLCASRINTNTGELFFGEGSRLTVL.

This rearrangement joins TRBV7-9 to TRBJ1-2, with TRBD1 matching 7 bases. Germline V lookup: CDR1 SEHNR, CDR2 FQNEAQ (reference sequence). V lost 4 bases to trimming and J lost 2 bases; unmatched junction nucleotides: 1. The CDR3 contains 13 residues. This chain's CDR3 is CASSSQGNYGYTF. The CDR3 DNA reads TGTGCCAGCAGCTCACAGGGGAACTATGGCTACACCTTC.

The V gene is TRBV13, the J gene TRBJ2-7; 7 bases line up with TRBD1. The CDR3 contains 20 residues. Germline CDR1 reads PRHDT; CDR2 reads FYEKMQ (reference sequence). V lost 1 base and J lost 5; bases outside the gene matches: 23. In DNA form, the CDR3 reads TGTGCCAGCAGCTTAGACCGGGTTGGAAGAAAGGGACAGCGGTACCACGAGCAGTACTTC. Translated, it gives CASSLDRVGRKGQRYHEQYF.

This chain links TRBV10-3 with TRBJ2-5; TRBD2 aligns across 14 bases. Germline lookup yields CDR1 ENHRY and CDR2 SYGVKD. The V and J ends lost 7 bases and 5 bases, in that order; junction bases with no gene match: 9. CDR3 length equals 16 residues. This CDR3 is CAITPGLAGVGETQYF. The DNA for the CDR3 is TGTGCCATCACTCCGGGACTAGCGGGAGTCGGTGAGACCCAGTACTTC.

The chain links TRBV6-1 to TRBJ2-6; 8 bases line up with TRBD1. There are 16 residues in the CDR3. V gave up 3 bases and J gave up 2 bases; unmatched junction bases: 3. Germline assignment: CDR1 MNHNS and CDR2 SASEGT. The CDR3 DNA reads TGTGCCAGCAGTGACCCAGGGGGCACTGGGGCCAACGTCCTGACTTTC. As protein: CASSDPGGTGANVLTF.

The rearrangement links TRBV6-1 to TRBJ1-5; D is unclear. This CDR3 is built from 15 residues. V was cut by 1 base and J by 5 bases, with 12 bases left in between. CDR1 and CDR2 from the germline V gene are MNHNS and SASEGT. The CDR3 DNA sequence: TGTGCCAGCAGTGAAGTCATTACTTCCGATCAGCCCCAGCATTTT. This translates into CASSEVITSDQPQHF.

The chain has TRBV14 and TRBJ1-1; D unresolved. V was pared by 2 bases and J by 1 base, with 17 bases between. There are 17 residues in the CDR3. Germline-derived CDR1 and CDR2 are SGHDN and FVKESK. In DNA form, the CDR3 reads TGTGCCAGCAGCCAATCGCTGGGGAACGGACCGAACACTGAAGCTTTCTTT. It is translated as CASSQSLGNGPNTEAFF.

This chain uses TRBV6-6 with TRBJ1-1; 7 bases fit TRBD1. V shed 6 bases, J shed 0 bases, and the junction held 4 bases outside the gene matches. The CDR3 has 14 amino acids. Germline V CDR1 and CDR2: MNHNY, SVGAGI (reference sequence). The CDR3 spells CASRQTGMNTEAFF. In nucleotides, the CDR3 is TGTGCCAGCAGACAGACAGGGATGAACACTGAAGCTTTCTTT.

This chain links TRBV19 with TRBJ2-1; possible D gene TRBD2, 6 bases. The CDR3 is 13 amino acids. Per germline, CDR1 LNHDA and CDR2 SQIVND (reference sequence). V lost 8 bases and J 5 bases, leaving 13 bases between the germline ends. The CDR3 DNA is TGTGCCAGTGGGCGGGGAACCGACAATGAGCAGTTCTTC. Translation gives CASGRGTDNEQFF.

The chain couples TRBV19 to TRBJ1-3, with D unclear. Germline lookup yields CDR1 LNHDA and CDR2 SQIVND (reference sequence). The V end lost 5 bases, the J end lost 4 bases, and 27 bases lay between the germline ends. This CDR3 has 19 residues. CDR3 protein: CASSPIEGLGKGAGNTIYF. The CDR3 region has the DNA TGTGCCAGTAGTCCCATTGAGGGCCTCGGAAAGGGTGCCGGAAACACCATATATTTT.

The chain combines TRBV5-4 with TRBJ2-1; 7 nucleotides agree with TRBD2. Trimming removed 5 bases from V and 5 bases from J; junction bases left unmatched: 4. The CDR3 contains 13 residues. CDR1 is SGHNT, CDR2 YYREEE, per germline (reference sequence). CDR3 amino acids: CASRTGTNNEQFF. The DNA of the CDR3 is TGTGCCAGCAGAACCGGGACTAACAATGAGCAGTTCTTC.